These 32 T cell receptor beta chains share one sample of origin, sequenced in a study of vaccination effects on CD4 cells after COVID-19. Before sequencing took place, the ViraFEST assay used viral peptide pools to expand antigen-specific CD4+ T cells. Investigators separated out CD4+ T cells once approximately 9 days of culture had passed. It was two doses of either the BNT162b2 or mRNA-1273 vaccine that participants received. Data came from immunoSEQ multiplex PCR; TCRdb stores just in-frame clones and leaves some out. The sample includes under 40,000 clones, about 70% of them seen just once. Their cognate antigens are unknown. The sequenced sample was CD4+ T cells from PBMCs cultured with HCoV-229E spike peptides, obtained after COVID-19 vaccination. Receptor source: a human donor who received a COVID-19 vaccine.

The CDR3 spells CTIQSFGYGYTF. Here the CDR3 DNA reads TGCACCATTCAGTCCTTTGGGTATGGCTACACCTTC. The chain recombines TRBV29-1 with TRBJ1-2, with D unresolved. The CDR3 consists of 12 residues. Germline CDR1 is SQVTM and CDR2 is ANQGSEA.

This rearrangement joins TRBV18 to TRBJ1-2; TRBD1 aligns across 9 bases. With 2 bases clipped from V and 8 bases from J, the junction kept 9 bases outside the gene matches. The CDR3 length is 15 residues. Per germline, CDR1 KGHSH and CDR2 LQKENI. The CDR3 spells CASSPGRQGGSGYTF. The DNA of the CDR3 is TGTGCCAGCTCACCAGGGAGACAGGGGGGTTCGGGCTACACCTTC. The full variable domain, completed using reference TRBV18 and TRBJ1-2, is NAGVMQNPRHLVRRRGQEARLRCSPMKGHSHVYWYRQLPEEGLKFMVYLQKENIIDESGMPKERFSAEFPKEGPSILRIQQVVRGDSAAYFCASSPGRQGGSGYTFGSGTRLTVV.

CDR3: CASSPDYSNQPQHF. CDR3 in DNA: TGTGCCAGCAGTCCCGACTATAGCAATCAGCCCCAGCATTTT. The rearrangement uses TRBV6-5 and TRBJ1-5; D gene unclear. Germline V CDR1 and CDR2: MNHEY, SVGAGI. V was clipped by 5 bases and J by 0 bases, with 8 bases between them. The CDR3 sequence is 14 residues long.

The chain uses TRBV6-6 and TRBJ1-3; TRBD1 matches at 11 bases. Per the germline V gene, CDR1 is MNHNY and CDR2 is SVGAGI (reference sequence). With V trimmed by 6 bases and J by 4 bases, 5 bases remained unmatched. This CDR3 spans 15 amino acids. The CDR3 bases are TGTGCCAGCAGGATGGACAGGGGGCCCGGAAACACCATATATTTT. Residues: CASRMDRGPGNTIYF.

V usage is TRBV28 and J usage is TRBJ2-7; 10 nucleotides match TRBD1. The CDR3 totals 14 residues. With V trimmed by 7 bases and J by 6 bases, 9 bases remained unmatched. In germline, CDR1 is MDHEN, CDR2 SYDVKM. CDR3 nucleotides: TGTGCCAGCACCTCCCCCGGGACAGGGGTCGAGCAGTACTTC. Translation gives CASTSPGTGVEQYF.

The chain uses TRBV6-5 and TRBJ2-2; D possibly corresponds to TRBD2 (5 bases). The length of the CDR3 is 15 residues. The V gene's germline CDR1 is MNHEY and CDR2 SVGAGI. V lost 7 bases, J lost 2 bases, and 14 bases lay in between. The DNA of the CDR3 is TGTGCCAGCACCACCGGGATTTTCAACACCGGGGAGCTGTTTTTT. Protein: CASTTGIFNTGELFF.

The CDR3 protein is CASRLTRSSGGASYNEQFF. The CDR3 region has the DNA TGTGCCAGCAGACTTACCAGGAGTAGCGGGGGGGCCTCCTACAATGAGCAGTTCTTC. The chain is built from TRBV27 and TRBJ2-1, with 11 positions matching TRBD2. Germline CDR1 MNHEY, CDR2 SMNVEV (reference sequence). Losses at the gene ends were 6 bases for V and 0 bases for J; bases not matched to a gene: 13. The CDR3 is 19 residues long.

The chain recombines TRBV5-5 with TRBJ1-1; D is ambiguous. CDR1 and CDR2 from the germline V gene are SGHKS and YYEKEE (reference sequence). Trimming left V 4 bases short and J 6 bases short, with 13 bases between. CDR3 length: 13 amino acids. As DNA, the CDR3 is TGTGCCAGCAGCCTTGATGCGGTCGCTGAAGCTTTCTTT. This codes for CASSLDAVAEAFF. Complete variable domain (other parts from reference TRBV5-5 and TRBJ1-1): DAGVTQSPTHLIKTRGQQVTLRCSPISGHKSVSWYQQVLGQGPQFIFQYYEKEERGRGNFPDRFSARQFPNYSSELNVNALLLGDSALYLCASSLDAVAEAFFGQGTRLTVV.

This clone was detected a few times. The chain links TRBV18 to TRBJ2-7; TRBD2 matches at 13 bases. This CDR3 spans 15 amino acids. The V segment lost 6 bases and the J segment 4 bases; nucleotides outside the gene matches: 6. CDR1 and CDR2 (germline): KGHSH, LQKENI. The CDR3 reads CASSGTSGAGYEQYF. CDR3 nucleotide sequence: TGTGCCAGCTCCGGGACTAGCGGGGCGGGATACGAGCAGTACTTC. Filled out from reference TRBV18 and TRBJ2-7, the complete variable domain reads NAGVMQNPRHLVRRRGQEARLRCSPMKGHSHVYWYRQLPEEGLKFMVYLQKENIIDESGMPKERFSAEFPKEGPSILRIQQVVRGDSAAYFCASSGTSGAGYEQYFGPGTRLTVT.

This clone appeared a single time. The CDR3 DNA follows: TGTGCCAGCAGCGGACAGGGGGCAGAGACCCAGTACTTC. Amino acid sequence: CASSGQGAETQYF. The rearrangement links TRBV9 to TRBJ2-5; 10 nucleotides line up with TRBD1. Germline V lookup: CDR1 SGDLS, CDR2 YYNGEE. V gave up 3 bases and J gave up 4 bases; unmatched junction bases: 0. CDR3 size: 13 residues. Variable domain in full (rest from reference TRBV9 and TRBJ2-5): DSGVTQTPKHLITATGQRVTLRCSPRSGDLSVYWYQQSLDQGLQFLIQYYNGEERAKGNILERFSAQQFPDLHSELNLSSLELGDSALYFCASSGQGAETQYFGPGTRLLVL.

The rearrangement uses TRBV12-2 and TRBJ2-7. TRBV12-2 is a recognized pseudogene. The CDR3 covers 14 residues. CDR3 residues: CARGAPGADYEQYF. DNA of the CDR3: TGTGCAAGAGGGGCACCGGGGGCCGACTACGAGCAGTACTTC.

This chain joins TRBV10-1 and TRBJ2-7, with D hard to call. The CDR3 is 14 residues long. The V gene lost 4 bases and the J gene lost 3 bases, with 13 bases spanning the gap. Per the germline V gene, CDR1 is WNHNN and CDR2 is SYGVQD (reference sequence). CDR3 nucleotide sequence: TGCGCCAGCAGTGTAGACGGATCAAACTACGAGCAGTACTTC. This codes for CASSVDGSNYEQYF.

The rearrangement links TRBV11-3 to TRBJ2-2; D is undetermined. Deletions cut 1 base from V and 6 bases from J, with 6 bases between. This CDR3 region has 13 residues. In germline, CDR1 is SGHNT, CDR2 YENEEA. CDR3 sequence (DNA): TGTGCCAGCAGCTTAGGGGGTCCCGGGGAGCTGTTTTTT. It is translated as CASSLGGPGELFF.

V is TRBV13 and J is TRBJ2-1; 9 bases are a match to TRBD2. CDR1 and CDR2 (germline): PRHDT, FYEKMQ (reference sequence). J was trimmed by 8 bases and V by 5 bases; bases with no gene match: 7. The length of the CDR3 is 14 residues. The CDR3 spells CASSGGGGEDEQFF. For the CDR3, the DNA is TGTGCCAGCAGCGGCGGGGGGGGCGAGGATGAGCAGTTCTTC.

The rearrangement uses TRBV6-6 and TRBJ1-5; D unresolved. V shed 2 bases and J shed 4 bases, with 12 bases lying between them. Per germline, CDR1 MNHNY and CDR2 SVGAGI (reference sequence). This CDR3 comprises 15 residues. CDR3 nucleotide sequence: TGTGCCAGCAGTTACACGGCAGGTTCGAATCAGCCCCAGCATTTT. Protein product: CASSYTAGSNQPQHF.

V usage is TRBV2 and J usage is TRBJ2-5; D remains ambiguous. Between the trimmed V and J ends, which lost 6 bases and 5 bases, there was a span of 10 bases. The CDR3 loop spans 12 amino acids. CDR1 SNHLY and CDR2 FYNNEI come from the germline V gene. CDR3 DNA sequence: TGTGCCAGCAGCCAGGTTACGGAGACCCAGTACTTC. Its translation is CASSQVTETQYF.

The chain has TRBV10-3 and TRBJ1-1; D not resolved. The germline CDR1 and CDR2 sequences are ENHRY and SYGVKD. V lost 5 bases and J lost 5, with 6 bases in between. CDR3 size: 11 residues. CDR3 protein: CAISTETEAFF. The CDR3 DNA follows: TGTGCCATCAGTACGGAAACTGAAGCTTTCTTT.

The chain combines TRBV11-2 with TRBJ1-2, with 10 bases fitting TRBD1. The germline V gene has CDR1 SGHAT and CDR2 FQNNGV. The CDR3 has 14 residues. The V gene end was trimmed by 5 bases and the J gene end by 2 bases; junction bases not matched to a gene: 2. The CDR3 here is CASSPTGGNYGYTF. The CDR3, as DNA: TGTGCCAGCAGCCCGACAGGGGGCAACTATGGCTACACCTTC.

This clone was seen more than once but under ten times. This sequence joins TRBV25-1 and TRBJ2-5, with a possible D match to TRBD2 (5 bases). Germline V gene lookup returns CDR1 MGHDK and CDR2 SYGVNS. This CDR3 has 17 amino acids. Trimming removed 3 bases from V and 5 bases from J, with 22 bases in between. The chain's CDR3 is CASSDSNLGELGETQYF. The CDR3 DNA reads TGTGCCAGCAGTGATTCCAACTTGGGCGAACTAGGGGAGACCCAGTACTTC.

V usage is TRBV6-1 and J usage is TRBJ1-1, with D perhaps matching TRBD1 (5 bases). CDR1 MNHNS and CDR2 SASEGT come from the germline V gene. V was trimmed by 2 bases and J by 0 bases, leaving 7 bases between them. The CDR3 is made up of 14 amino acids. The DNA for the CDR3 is TGTGCCAGCAGTGAACGACAGCTGAACACTGAAGCTTTCTTT. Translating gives CASSERQLNTEAFF.

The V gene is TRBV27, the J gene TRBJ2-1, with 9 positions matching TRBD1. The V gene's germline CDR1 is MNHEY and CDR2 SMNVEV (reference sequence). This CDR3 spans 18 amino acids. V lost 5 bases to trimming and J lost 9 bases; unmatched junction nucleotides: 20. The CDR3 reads CASSGKTTRQGVSTEQFF. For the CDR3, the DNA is TGTGCCAGCAGTGGCAAAACCACCCGACAGGGGGTGAGTACTGAGCAGTTCTTC.

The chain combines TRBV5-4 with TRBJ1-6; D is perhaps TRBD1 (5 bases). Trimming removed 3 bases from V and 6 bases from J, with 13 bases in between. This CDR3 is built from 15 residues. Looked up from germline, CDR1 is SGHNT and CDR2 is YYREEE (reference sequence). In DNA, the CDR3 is TGTGCCAGCAGCTACGCGGGACGGATTAATTCACCCCTCCACTTT. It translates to CASSYAGRINSPLHF. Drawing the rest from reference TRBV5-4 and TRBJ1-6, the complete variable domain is ETGVTQSPTHLIKTRGQQVTLRCSSQSGHNTVSWYQQALGQGPQFIFQYYREEENGRGNFPPRFSGLQFPNYSSELNVNALELDDSALYLCASSYAGRINSPLHFGNGTRLTVT.

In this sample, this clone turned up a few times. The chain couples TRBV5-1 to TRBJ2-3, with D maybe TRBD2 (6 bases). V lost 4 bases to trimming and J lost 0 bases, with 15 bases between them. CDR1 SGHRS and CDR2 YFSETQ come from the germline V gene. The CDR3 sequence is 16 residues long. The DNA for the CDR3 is TGCGCCAGCAGCCCCTATGCTAGCGCTAGCACAGATACGCAGTATTTT. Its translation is CASSPYASASTDTQYF.

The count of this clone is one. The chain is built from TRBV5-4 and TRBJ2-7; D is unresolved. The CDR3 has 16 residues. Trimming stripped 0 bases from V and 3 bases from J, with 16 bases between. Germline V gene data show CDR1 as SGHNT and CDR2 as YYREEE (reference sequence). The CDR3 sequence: CASSLASGGEIYEQYF. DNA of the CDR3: TGTGCCAGCAGCTTGGCCTCAGGTGGGGAAATCTACGAGCAGTACTTC.

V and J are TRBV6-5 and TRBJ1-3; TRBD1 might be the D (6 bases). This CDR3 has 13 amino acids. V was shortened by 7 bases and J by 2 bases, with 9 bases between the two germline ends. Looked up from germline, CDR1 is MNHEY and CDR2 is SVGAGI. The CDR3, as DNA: TGTGCCAGCACAGGGGATACTGGAAACACCATATATTTT. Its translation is CASTGDTGNTIYF.

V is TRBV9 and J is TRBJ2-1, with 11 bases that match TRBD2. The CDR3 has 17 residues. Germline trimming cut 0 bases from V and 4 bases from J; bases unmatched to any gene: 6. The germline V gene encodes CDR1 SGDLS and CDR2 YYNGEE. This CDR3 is CASSVDPSGGIYNEQFF. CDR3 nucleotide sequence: TGTGCCAGCAGCGTAGACCCTAGCGGGGGGATTTACAATGAGCAGTTCTTC.

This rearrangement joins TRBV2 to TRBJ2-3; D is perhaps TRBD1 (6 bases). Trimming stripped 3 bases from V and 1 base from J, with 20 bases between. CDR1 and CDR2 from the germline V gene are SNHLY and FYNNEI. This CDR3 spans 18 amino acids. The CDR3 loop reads CASSELAGVFSGTDTQYF. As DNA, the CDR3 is TGTGCCAGCAGTGAGTTGGCAGGGGTCTTTTCTGGCACAGATACGCAGTATTTT.

The CDR3 region is CASSLELGFRTDTQYF. For the CDR3, the DNA is TGCGCCAGCAGCTTAGAACTAGGATTTCGCACAGATACGCAGTATTTT. The chain is built from TRBV5-1 and TRBJ2-3, with D possibly matching TRBD2 (5 bases). The V end lost 2 bases, the J end lost 1 base, and 14 bases lay between the germline ends. The CDR3 length is 16 residues. Germline CDR1 is SGHRS and CDR2 is YFSETQ.

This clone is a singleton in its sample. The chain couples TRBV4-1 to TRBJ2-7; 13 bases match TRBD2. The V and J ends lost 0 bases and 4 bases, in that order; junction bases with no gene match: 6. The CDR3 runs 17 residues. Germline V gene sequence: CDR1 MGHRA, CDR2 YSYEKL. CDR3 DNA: TGCGCCAGCAGCCAAGAACCCCCGACTAGCGGGAGGTACGAGCAGTACTTC. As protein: CASSQEPPTSGRYEQYF.

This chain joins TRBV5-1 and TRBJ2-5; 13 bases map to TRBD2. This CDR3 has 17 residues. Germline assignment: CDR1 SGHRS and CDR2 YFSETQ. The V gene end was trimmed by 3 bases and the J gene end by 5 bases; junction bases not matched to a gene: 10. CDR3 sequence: CASSSGLAGAIWETQYF. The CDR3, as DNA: TGCGCCAGCAGCTCAGGACTAGCGGGAGCTATATGGGAGACCCAGTACTTC.

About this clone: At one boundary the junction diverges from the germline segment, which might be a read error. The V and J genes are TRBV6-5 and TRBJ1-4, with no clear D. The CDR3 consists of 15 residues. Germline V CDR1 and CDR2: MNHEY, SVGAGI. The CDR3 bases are TGTGCCAGCAGCTACTCGGGGAACACGGGGGAAAAACTGTTTTTT. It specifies CASSYSGNTGEKLFF.

CDR3 amino acids: CASSQSKGMNTEAFF. DNA of the CDR3: TGTGCCAGCAGCCAATCTAAGGGGATGAACACTGAAGCTTTCTTT. J is TRBJ1-1 and V is TRBV16; D perhaps matches TRBD1 (5 bases). Germline loops: CDR1 KGHSY, CDR2 FQNENV. The CDR3 consists of 15 residues. The V and J ends lost 0 bases and 0 bases respectively, with 8 bases between them.